This TCR beta chain appears in the sequencing data of a study of cytomegalovirus exposure and HLA in healthy donors. The PCR ran on 60 Vbeta and 13 Jbeta primers. TCRdb's copy holds only in-frame clones and misses some; the assay was immunoSEQ multiplex PCR. The sample consists of under 200,000 clones, around 85% of them appearing once. The CDR3 consists of 16 residues. With V trimmed by 0 bases and J by 5 bases, 6 bases remained unmatched. Germline CDR1 and CDR2: KGHSH and LQKENI. This clone has only one observation. Its antigen is unknown. Healthy bone marrow donors formed the donor group. Overall study findings and caveats: Across donors, sequencing depth was assumed by presence/absence analyses to be roughly uniform. Relative to the roughly 690-donor mean, N-insertions were reportedly fewer in an Asian-associated ancestry cluster in a later analysis. Reported findings show TCR beta sequences accurately forecast HLA-A and HLA-B alleles in most subjects.

V gene TRBV18 combines with J gene TRBJ1-5, with 8 bases lining up with TRBD1. The sequence derives from a woman in her thirties in good health and CMV-seronegative. Sequences were obtained from PBMCs. Written as DNA, the CDR3 is TGTGCCAGCTCACCACCGGGGACAGGTCCTTATCAGCCCCAGCATTTT. Protein sequence: CASSPPGTGPYQPQHF.